This TCR beta chain was documented in a study of blood T cell repertoires in COVID-19. About the research overall: Some COVID-19 samples were acute and others convalescent; all came from the United States, Italy and Spain. The cDNA or gDNA used as material had been derived from T cells, B-cell-depleted T cells, or PBMCs.

Before being deemed recovered, Cohort 3 donors had two negative PCRs, clearance, or symptom resolution. CDR1 SGHVS and CDR2 FQNEAQ come from the germline V gene. V lost 5 bases, J lost 1 base, and 10 bases stayed unmatched. The CDR3 spans 16 residues. Authors' analysis steps: Reference gene primer amplification yielded estimated nucleated cell counts. Profiling relied on immunoSEQ multiplex PCR, and the TCRdb table lists in-frame clones only, not all of them. V, J and clone size were drawn from that table, and D and trimming were deduced from the DNA. The sample carries about 470,000 clones, 87% recorded once.

The material sequenced was PBMCs or T cells enriched from blood (not recorded which). The source is a woman aged 18 to 35 who had recovered from COVID-19. The chain recombines TRBV7-8 with TRBJ1-1; 7 nucleotides line up with TRBD1. The CDR3 reads CASSLTTGQSNTEAFF. The CDR3 DNA is TGTGCCAGCAGCCTTACGACGGGACAGTCGAACACTGAAGCTTTCTTT.